This TCR beta chain came from a study of CD8 T cells in Susac syndrome. Peripheral blood CD8+ and CD4+ T cells were profiled by TCR beta sequencing. Stable or active relapsing-remitting multiple sclerosis, untreated and meeting revised McDonald criteria, defined the controls. CDR3 length: 15 residues. Deletions cut 5 bases from V and 5 bases from J, with 15 bases between. Germline assignment: CDR1 MNHEY and CDR2 SMNVEV (reference sequence). Reverse transcription of about 0.45 to 1 ug RNA was performed with random hexamers. MiXCR, applied by TCRdb to the immunoSEQ multiplex PCR reads, yields one record per CDR3 protein. The sample carries almost 450,000 distinct CDR3 sequences, 85% recorded once.

The sequence was obtained from a human donor with multiple sclerosis. Sample: CD8+ T cells from PBMCs. The chain recombines TRBV27 with TRBJ2-2; a possible D gene is TRBD1 (6 bases). CDR3 nucleotides: TGTGCCAGCAGTAGAGAGACCCAGGGGACCGGGGAGCTGTTTTTT. Translated, it gives CASSRETQGTGELFF.